This T cell receptor (beta chain) comes out of a study of blood T cell repertoires in COVID-19. This CDR3 comprises 14 residues. Per germline, CDR1 SNHLY and CDR2 FYNNEI. With 8 bases clipped from V and 7 bases from J, the junction kept 12 bases outside the gene matches. The sample holds one count of this clone. Profiled with immunoSEQ multiplex PCR; TCRdb holds only in-frame clones, not every one. The top ten clones hold 5% to 7% of a sample with roughly 200,000 clones, 86% of them seen once. The chain combines TRBV2 with TRBJ2-7; TRBD1 matches 9 bases. Sequencing was done on a sample of PBMCs or T cells enriched from blood (not recorded which). The receptor was isolated from a middle-aged man with acute COVID-19. CDR3 sequence reads: CASLPGQGLGEQYF. The CDR3 coding sequence is TGTGCCAGCCTACCGGGACAGGGTCTAGGAGAGCAGTACTTC.